This entry lists 14 T cell receptor beta chains sequenced from one sample in a study of T cells after posttransplantation cyclophosphamide. TCRdb's copy holds only in-frame clones and misses some; the assay was immunoSEQ multiplex PCR. The sample includes 32,000 or so clones, about 87% of them seen just once. Sequencing was done on a sample of PBMCs. Source of these receptors: a woman aged 40 to 50 with a blood cancer, CMV-positive, and with a related stem cell donor.

The chain uses TRBV13 and TRBJ1-1; D possibly corresponds to TRBD1 (6 bases). V lost 3 bases and J 0 bases, leaving 11 bases between the germline ends. CDR1 and CDR2 from the germline V gene are PRHDT and FYEKMQ (reference sequence). The length of the CDR3 is 15 residues. This chain's CDR3 is CASSFYRALNTEAFF. The DNA for the CDR3 is TGTGCCAGCAGCTTCTACAGGGCGCTGAACACTGAAGCTTTCTTT.

The chain uses TRBV4-1 and TRBJ2-7; tentatively, D is TRBD1 (5 bases). The germline V and J ends were trimmed by 3 bases and 3 bases, with 9 bases remaining between them. The V gene's germline CDR1 is MGHRA and CDR2 YSYEKL. The CDR3 contains 13 residues. CDR3 coding DNA: TGCGCCAGCAGCCAGACCGACAGCTACGAGCAGTACTTC. This codes for CASSQTDSYEQYF.

This chain joins TRBV27 and TRBJ1-6; tentatively, D is TRBD1 (6 bases). Trimming removed 5 bases from V and 8 bases from J, with 13 bases in between. CDR3 length: 14 amino acids. CDR1 and CDR2 from the germline V gene are MNHEY and SMNVEV (reference sequence). CDR3 DNA: TGTGCCAGCAGTCCCGGGGGGGGCCATTCACCCCTCCACTTT. Translation: CASSPGGGHSPLHF.

V usage is TRBV14 and J usage is TRBJ1-5; D unclear. Germline V gives CDR1 SGHDN, CDR2 FVKESK. The CDR3 consists of 15 residues. V lost 3 bases, J lost 2 bases, and 11 bases lay in between. The CDR3 is CASSQAGRGNQPQHF. The CDR3 DNA is TGTGCCAGCAGCCAGGCCGGGAGGGGCAATCAGCCCCAGCATTTT.

A few counts support this clone. For the CDR3, the DNA is TGTGCCAGCAGCCTCCCTGCAGGAGGAACGAACACCGGGGAGCTGTTTTTT. This translates into CASSLPAGGTNTGELFF. The genes are TRBV7-9 and TRBJ2-2, with D maybe TRBD2 (5 bases). The length of the CDR3 is 17 residues. From germline, CDR1 is SEHNR and CDR2 FQNEAQ (reference sequence). V was cut by 5 bases and J by 0 bases, with 16 bases left in between.

The chain links TRBV7-2 to TRBJ2-7; D remains ambiguous. The CDR3 totals 12 residues. The germline V gene encodes CDR1 SGHTA and CDR2 FQGNSA. With 3 bases removed from V and 4 bases from J, the gap between germline ends came to 7 bases. This chain's CDR3 is CASSFTDYEQYF. CDR3 in DNA: TGTGCCAGCAGCTTTACAGATTACGAGCAGTACTTC.

This clone has just one count. J is TRBJ2-5 and V is TRBV7-2; 7 bases align to TRBD2. The last part of the DNA fits TRBJ2-7 better; the J call may be wrong. Germline-derived CDR1 and CDR2 are SGHTA and FQGNSA. This CDR3 has 14 residues. The CDR3 is CASSYMGGVPEQYF. CDR3 bases: TGTGCCAGCAGCTACATGGGGGGGGTACCCGAGCAGTACTTC.

The V and J genes are TRBV10-3 and TRBJ2-3; TRBD2 matches at 13 bases. Germline CDR1 reads ENHRY; CDR2 reads SYGVKD. After removal of 2 bases from V and 3 bases from J, the junction contained 8 bases not matched to a gene. CDR3 size: 18 residues. Here the CDR3 reads CAISEATSTSGGTDTQYF. As DNA, the CDR3 is TGTGCCATCAGTGAGGCGACTTCGACTAGCGGGGGGACAGATACGCAGTATTTT.

The chain is built from TRBV27 and TRBJ1-2; the D gene is possibly TRBD1 (6 bases). The CDR3 loop spans 15 amino acids. Germline CDR1 and CDR2: MNHEY and SMNVEV (reference sequence). The V and J ends lost 6 bases and 6 bases respectively, with 20 bases between them. This chain's CDR3 is CASSTIGQFGNGYTF. CDR3 nucleotides: TGTGCCAGCAGCACGATCGGACAGTTTGGCAATGGCTACACCTTC.

The gene calls are TRBV10-3 and TRBJ1-1; 8 bases match TRBD1. This CDR3 has 16 residues. Germline loops: CDR1 ENHRY, CDR2 SYGVKD. J gave up 1 base and V 6 bases, and 10 bases lay outside the gene matches. CDR3 nucleotide sequence: TGTGCCATCAGCGATGGGACAGGACCGTCGAACACTGAAGCTTTCTTT. This translates into CAISDGTGPSNTEAFF.

This chain uses TRBV10-3 with TRBJ2-7, with TRBD1 identical over 10 bases. In germline, CDR1 is ENHRY, CDR2 SYGVKD. Unmatched junction bases numbered 9, after V lost 4 bases and J lost 6 bases. CDR3 length: 15 residues. CDR3 protein: CAISVGTGVLGEQYF. CDR3 sequence (DNA): TGTGCCATCAGTGTTGGGACAGGGGTGTTAGGCGAGCAGTACTTC.

The count of this clone is one. The chain links TRBV28 to TRBJ1-3; D not certain. With 8 bases removed from V and 2 bases from J, the gap between germline ends came to 10 bases. This CDR3 is built from 13 residues. Germline-derived CDR1 and CDR2 are MDHEN and SYDVKM. CDR3 bases: TGTGCCAGCGAGGAGTCCGCTGGAAACACCATATATTTT. Translating it yields CASEESAGNTIYF.

The gene calls are TRBV7-2 and TRBJ2-1; D possibly corresponds to TRBD1 (7 bases). From germline, CDR1 is SGHTA and CDR2 FQGNSA. The CDR3 loop spans 16 amino acids. With 3 bases removed from V and 0 bases from J, the gap between germline ends came to 12 bases. The CDR3 DNA sequence: TGTGCCAGCAGCTTCAGGGGGGTGACCTCCTACAATGAGCAGTTCTTC. This encodes CASSFRGVTSYNEQFF.

The chain carries TRBV6-1 and TRBJ2-5, with a weak D call TRBD1 (5 bases). TRBJ2-7 explains the end of the DNA better; the J call may be wrong. The CDR3 loop spans 14 amino acids. Germline CDR1 reads MNHNS; CDR2 reads SASEGT. The CDR3 DNA follows: TGTGCCAGCAGTGAAACGAAGGGGAACTACGAGCAGTACTTC. This encodes CASSETKGNYEQYF.